Below, 6 T cell receptor beta chains from the same sample are listed, as sequenced in a study of T cells after yellow fever vaccination. MiXCR was run by TCRdb on the 5' RACE reads, yielding one entry per CDR3 protein. The data contain some 560,000 distinct CDR3 sequences, around 21% of them singletons. Here the sequenced sample was PBMCs, taken 15 days after the yellow fever booster vaccination. All receptors derive from a man aged 25-45 years who received the YFV17D yellow fever vaccine.

This clonotype has just a few counts. The chain is built from TRBV27 and TRBJ2-5; 12 bases are shared with TRBD2. CDR1 is MNHEY, CDR2 SMNVEV, per germline (reference sequence). With 1 base clipped from V and 5 bases from J, the junction kept 11 bases outside the gene matches. The CDR3 length is 18 residues. CDR3 bases: TGTGCCAGCAGTTTATTTTCGTCTAGCGGGAGGGCCGGGGAGACCCAGTACTTC. Residues: CASSLFSSSGRAGETQYF.

V gene TRBV6-5 combines with J gene TRBJ2-2; D is perhaps TRBD2 (6 bases). V shed 0 bases and J shed 1 base, with 12 bases lying between them. This CDR3 contains 17 residues. CDR1 is MNHEY and CDR2 is SVGAGI in the germline V gene. CDR3 coding DNA: TGTGCCAGCAGTTACTCGAAGGCGGGGTTGAACACCGGGGAGCTGTTTTTT. It specifies CASSYSKAGLNTGELFF.

The gene calls are TRBV18 and TRBJ2-7, with 8 bases aligning to TRBD2. This CDR3 contains 17 residues. V shed 2 bases, J shed 0 bases, and the junction held 9 bases outside the gene matches. Germline assignment: CDR1 KGHSH and CDR2 LQKENI. The CDR3 sequence is CASSPKSPSGHSYEQYF. In DNA, the CDR3 is TGTGCCAGCTCACCAAAGAGCCCTAGCGGGCACTCCTACGAGCAGTACTTC.

In this sample, this clonotype turned up a few times. V gene TRBV6-2 or TRBV6-3 combines with J gene TRBJ2-4; D may be TRBD2 (6 bases). This CDR3 is 15 amino acids long. Trimming took 3 bases from V and 5 from J, leaving 14 bases between them. CDR1 and CDR2 from the germline V gene are MNHEY and SVGEGT. The CDR3 loop is CASSYPRDSENIQYF. The CDR3 DNA reads as TGTGCCAGCAGTTATCCGAGGGACTCCGAAAACATTCAGTACTTC.

This clonotype was seen more than once but under ten times. This chain connects TRBV5-1 to TRBJ2-6, with 10 bases that match TRBD2. Unmatched junction bases numbered 6, after V lost 8 bases and J lost 1 base. The CDR3 has 16 residues. Germline loops: CDR1 SGHRS, CDR2 YFSETQ. The CDR3 protein is CASAGTSASGANVLTF. Here the CDR3 DNA reads TGCGCCAGTGCCGGGACTAGCGCATCTGGGGCCAACGTCCTGACTTTC. Combining the CDR3 with reference TRBV5-1 and TRBJ2-6 gives the whole variable domain KAGVTQTPRYLIKTRGQQVTLSCSPISGHRSVSWYQQTPGQGLQFLFEYFSETQRNKGNFPGRFSGRQFSNSRSEMNVSTLELGDSALYLCASAGTSASGANVLTFGAGSRLTVL.

This clonotype was observed a handful of times. The chain combines TRBV10-3 with TRBJ1-1; TRBD1 aligns across 10 bases. The junction had 2 bases not matched to a gene; V was cut back by 9 bases and J by 1 base. This CDR3 has 13 amino acids. Germline V CDR1 and CDR2: ENHRY, SYGVKD. CDR3 nucleotide sequence: TGTGCCATAAGACAGGGGGCGAACACTGAAGCTTTCTTT. Amino acid sequence: CAIRQGANTEAFF.